This T cell receptor (beta chain) is from a study of T-cell reconstitution after alpha-beta-depleted transplantation in children. Study-level findings and limits: Two months or so post-transplant, alpha-beta T cells reportedly derived from several hundred expanded graft clones.

Germline CDR1 SQVTM, CDR2 ANQGSEA. Trimming took off 5 bases at V and 7 bases at J, with 17 bases between the two ends. The CDR3 covers 14 residues. TCRbeta library construction was performed incorporating unique molecular identifiers. MiXCR, run by TCRdb on the PCR reads, gives a single entry per CDR3 protein. The data show around 420,000 distinct CDR3 sequences, about 16% seen once. Points on this clonotype: The antigen is not known.

The receptor was derived from a boy younger than two who had a stem cell transplant for Wiskott-Aldrich syndrome, so the T cells may come from the graft donor. The chain employs TRBV29-1 and TRBJ1-4; possible D gene TRBD1, 6 bases. Here the sequenced sample was PBMCs, mostly from graft donor cells, taken 360 days after TCRalphabeta/CD19-depleted stem cell transplant. CDR3 sequence (DNA): TGCAGCGTTAAGGGGGGCCCGTTTGGTGAAAAACTGTTTTTT. This encodes CSVKGGPFGEKLFF.